This T cell receptor beta chain originates from a study of identical twins (dated by TCRdb to about 2016). In the study overall: To test whether fetal clonotypes persist, this study deep-sequenced TCR alpha and beta repertoires from monozygotic twins, from unrelated adults of various ages, and from cord blood. To rule out contamination, replicate twin experiments were performed at different times with different library preparation protocols.

Only healthy Caucasian donors were included. Three pairs of female monozygotic twins, all aged roughly 18 to 29 years, were included in the twin cohort. Peripheral blood mononuclear cells were used as the source from which RNA for TCR libraries was isolated. The CDR3 contains 15 residues, cysteine and phenylalanine counted. Only the CDR3 DNA stays, 45 bases, in frame from base 1. Clipping removes 4 bases from V and 12 bases from J, with 13 as the unmatched junction base count. Taken from the germline V gene, the CDR1 and CDR2 loops are SGHRS and YFSETQ. General study outcomes and caveats: In beta out-of-frame sequences, excess twin sharing was weaker, because having fewer shared sequences lowered the signal-to-noise ratio. Zero-insertion analyses could be partly confounded by invariant T cells such as MAIT and iNKT, though diverse VJ usage argued against such confounding for most clonotypes. Fewer insertions were carried by abundant cord blood beta clonotypes; a weaker similar trend was observed in young adult naive repertoires, while no such trend was observed in memory repertoires. Recombination models systematically underestimated out-of-frame TCR alpha sharing in monozygotic twins but agreed with sharing between unrelated individuals. Compared with coincidental sharing between unrelated individuals, an excess of low generation-probability sequences was observed among out-of-frame TCR alpha sequences shared between twins. Because the same donors could not be followed over many years, the conclusions relied on cross-sectional statistical analysis.

Details on this clonotype: Its antigen is unknown. Per-base qualities were not stored, and no clone one base away is much larger.

Library generation was performed with 5' RACE. TCRdb lists the instrument as Illumina HiSeq 2000. A universal primer binding site was added through template switching, and the final cDNA carried a unique molecular identifier so that TCR cDNA molecules could be counted accurately. Specific primers in the conserved constant-segment region were used to synthesize first-strand cDNA for the TCR alpha and beta chains. To control for contamination, every cDNA library was double barcoded, receiving both a SMART-Mk sample barcode and Illumina barcodes. TruSeq adapter sequences and Illumina sample barcodes were added in two successive PCR steps. Sequencing of the TCR alpha and beta cDNA libraries was done on the Illumina HiSeq platform using custom primers. For the original study's pipeline: MiGEC was used to process raw reads and extract unique molecular identifiers, and MiXCR was used to find CDR3 positions. Recombination models were inferred per individual with the repgenHMM and IGoR tools using an EM algorithm. The analysis of shared clonotypes was done with the tcR package in R, with sharing normalized by the product of cloneset sizes. Out-of-frame nonproductive sequences were analyzed to study raw recombination free of thymic and clonal selection effects. TCRdb handled the public reads itself, with Q25 trimming in fastp and clone calling in MiXCR, and kept productive beta chains. One record per CDR3 amino acid sequence lists the most common genes and DNA. The V and J calls here are based on TCRdb, not the publication. This sample lists 600,000 to 800,000 distinct CDR3 sequences; around 20% were detected once. The ten most abundant clones make up 4% to 5.5% of the sample.

This sample was also put to use in a study of T cells expressing NK-cell markers. The second paper further reports: Fewer than ten donors provided sorted CD3+CD56+NKG2C+, CD3+CD56+NKG2C- and CD3+CD56-NKG2C+ T-cell subsets, whose TCR beta-chain repertoires were profiled. Seven of the eight sequenced donors were HCMV-seropositive and one was HCMV-seronegative. In several experiments an anti-gammadeltaTCR antibody was added to restrict sorting to alphabetaTCR-expressing T cells. In a handful of donors, the dominant CD3+CD56+NKG2C+ clonotypes were found to rank among the top 10 CD8+ clonotypes and to make up about 1.0-7.5% of CD8+ T cells. Those dominant clonotypes were again the most abundant among CD3+CD56-NKG2C+ cells in a few donors, at roughly 25-65%. It remained unclear whether the expanded NKG2C-expressing T cell clones were specific for HCMV antigens. Randomly selected healthy volunteers, three men and five women, were used as the eight sequenced donors. A commercial ELISA kit detecting HCMV-specific IgG in serum was used to determine HCMV serostatus. For several donors, bulk peripheral blood T-cell repertoires were also sequenced from unsorted PBMC. MIGEC was used to demultiplex reads and group reads by UMI, and MiTCR was used to assemble and quantify clonotypes. To remove erroneous sequences, TCR cDNA sequences were retained only when supported by two or more reads. The tcR package was used for downstream repertoire analysis, with clonotypes matched between fractions based on CDR3 nucleotide sequence plus V segment. VDJmatch was used to annotate antigen specificity against VDJdb, with one amino acid substitution in CDR3 permitted.

The chain is encoded by TRBV5-1 joined to TRBJ1-1; 12 bases in the junction line up with TRBD1. The receptor was derived from a woman aged 18-30 years in good health. Material for sequencing was PBMCs. CDR3 reads: CASSNTGTGGTLTFF. The nucleotide sequence reads TGCGCCAGCAGCAACACCGGGACAGGGGGCACTCTGACTTTCTTT. Here the CDR3 is joined to the reference TRBV5-1 and TRBJ1-1 genes, and the full variable domain is: KAGVTQTPRYLIKTRGQQVTLSCSPISGHRSVSWYQQTPGQGLQFLFEYFSETQRNKGNFPGRFSGRQFSNSRSEMNVSTLELGDSALYLCASSNTGTGGTLTFFGQGTRLTVV.